These 22 T cell receptor beta chains were sequenced from one sample in a study of blood T cell repertoires in COVID-19. Assay used: immunoSEQ multiplex PCR; TCRdb lists only in-frame clones, some missing. The table records approximately 170,000 clones, approximately 81% of them present only once. Material for sequencing was PBMCs or T cells enriched from blood (not recorded which). The receptors were sampled from a woman aged 45-65 years who had recovered from COVID-19.

The V call is TRBV5-1, the J call TRBJ2-1; TRBD2 is a possible D gene (6 bases). Germline CDR1 SGHRS, CDR2 YFSETQ. V was shortened by 1 base and J by 1 base, with 15 bases between the two germline ends. The CDR3 contains 17 residues. CDR3 sequence: CASSLLARGGSYNEQFF. CDR3 coding DNA: TGCGCCAGCAGCTTGTTGGCGCGGGGCGGGTCCTACAATGAGCAGTTCTTC.

This sequence joins TRBV7-2 and TRBJ2-6; D not certain. Trimming took 2 bases from V and 1 from J, leaving 9 bases between them. CDR1 and CDR2 (germline): SGHTA, FQGNSA. CDR3 size: 16 residues. Written as DNA, the CDR3 is TGTGCCAGCAGCTTACAGGCCACTTCTGGGGCCAACGTCCTGACTTTC. Translating it yields CASSLQATSGANVLTF.

This clone was detected only once. V and J are TRBV25-1 and TRBJ2-6, with unresolved D. Germline values: CDR1 MGHDK, CDR2 SYGVNS. The V gene lost 0 bases and the J gene lost 1 base, with 7 bases spanning the gap. This CDR3 has 16 amino acids. The DNA of the CDR3 is TGTGCCAGCAGTGAATATAGAAAATCTGGGGCCAACGTCCTGACTTTC. It yields the protein CASSEYRKSGANVLTF. Filled out from reference TRBV25-1 and TRBJ2-6, the complete variable domain reads EADIYQTPRYLVIGTGKKITLECSQTMGHDKMYWYQQDPGMELHLIHYSYGVNSTEKGDLSSESTVSRIRTEHFPLTLESARPSHTSQYLCASSEYRKSGANVLTFGAGSRLTVL.

The chain recombines TRBV4-3 with TRBJ2-1; TRBD2 might be the D (7 bases). Germline loops: CDR1 LGHNA, CDR2 YSLEER. V lost 4 bases and J 0 bases, leaving 28 bases between the germline ends. The CDR3 loop spans 21 amino acids. The CDR3 region is CASSLTVTGGAVPNSYNEQFF. CDR3 bases: TGCGCCAGCAGCCTCACAGTCACGGGGGGCGCGGTTCCCAACTCCTACAATGAGCAGTTCTTC.

The rearrangement uses TRBV27 and TRBJ2-7, with 7 bases that match TRBD1. The V and J ends lost 9 bases and 5 bases, in that order; junction bases with no gene match: 10. This CDR3 region has 13 residues. Germline CDR1 and CDR2: MNHEY and SMNVEV (reference sequence). The CDR3 sequence: CASNPTGSHEQYF. The DNA for the CDR3 is TGTGCCAGTAATCCGACAGGGAGCCACGAGCAGTACTTC.

This chain joins TRBV7-8 and TRBJ2-7; no firm D call. The CDR3 is made up of 15 amino acids. CDR1 and CDR2 (germline): SGHVS, FQNEAQ. The germline V and J ends were trimmed by 0 bases and 2 bases, with 11 bases remaining between them. The CDR3 loop reads CASSLAAHQTYEQYF. The CDR3 DNA follows: TGTGCCAGCAGCTTAGCGGCACACCAAACCTACGAGCAGTACTTC. Together with reference TRBV7-8 and TRBJ2-7, the CDR3 gives the full variable domain: GAGVSQSPRYKVAKRGQDVALRCDPISGHVSLFWYQQALGQGPEFLTYFQNEAQLDKSGLPSDRFFAERPEGSVSTLKIQRTQQEDSAVYLCASSLAAHQTYEQYFGPGTRLTVT.

The chain has TRBV9 and TRBJ2-7; 7 bases match TRBD1. CDR1 and CDR2 from the germline V gene are SGDLS and YYNGEE. V shed 4 bases and J 5 bases; nucleotides not matched to a gene: 6. The CDR3 extends over 13 amino acids. The CDR3 sequence is CASSYRQGDEQYF. DNA for the CDR3: TGTGCCAGCAGCTATAGACAGGGAGACGAGCAGTACTTC.

The chain combines TRBV20-1 with TRBJ1-2; D gene ambiguous. CDR1 and CDR2 from the germline V gene are DFQATT and SNEGSKA (reference sequence). The CDR3 is 12 amino acids. V was pared by 3 bases and J by 6 bases, with 11 bases between. The CDR3 protein is CSASNQEDGYTF. CDR3 DNA: TGCAGTGCTAGTAACCAGGAGGATGGCTACACCTTC.

The count of this clone is one. This chain joins TRBV6-5 and TRBJ1-2; the match to TRBD1 covers 9 bases. Germline assignment: CDR1 MNHEY and CDR2 SVGAGI. The CDR3 loop spans 13 amino acids. With 4 bases clipped from V and 7 bases from J, the junction kept 4 bases outside the gene matches. CDR3 nucleotides: TGTGCCAGCAGTTCCGGGACAGGGATTGGCTACACCTTC. Translated: CASSSGTGIGYTF.

The CDR3 DNA reads TGTGCCAGCAGTTACGGTCCACAGGCCAATTCACCCCTCCACTTT. Amino acids: CASSYGPQANSPLHF. The chain joins TRBV6-5 to TRBJ1-6, with D possibly matching TRBD1 (5 bases). CDR1 and CDR2 (germline): MNHEY, SVGAGI. The CDR3 sequence is 15 residues long. V shed 2 bases and J shed 7 bases, with 12 bases lying between them.

The V call is TRBV7-2, the J call TRBJ2-5, with TRBD2 identical over 14 bases. Germline loops: CDR1 SGHTA, CDR2 FQGNSA. The V gene end was trimmed by 1 base and the J gene end by 4 bases; junction bases not matched to a gene: 5. The CDR3 has 17 residues. In DNA form, the CDR3 reads TGTGCCAGCAGCTTAGGGACTAGCGGGGGGCGTGGAGAGACCCAGTACTTC. It codes for CASSLGTSGGRGETQYF.

This clone was seen only a few times. CDR3: CASSQETRGNGKNIQYF. CDR3 nucleotides: TGCGCCAGCAGCCAAGAGACCCGCGGGAACGGTAAAAACATTCAGTACTTC. The rearrangement joins TRBV4-3 to TRBJ2-4, with a weak D call TRBD2 (6 bases). Germline V gene data show CDR1 as LGHNA and CDR2 as YSLEER. The CDR3 is made up of 17 amino acids. V lost 0 bases and J lost 4, with 16 bases in between.

The V call is TRBV4-3, the J call TRBJ1-6; D perhaps matches TRBD1 (6 bases). Trimming cost V 4 bases and J 4 bases, with 8 bases left between them. Looked up from germline, CDR1 is LGHNA and CDR2 is YSLEER. The CDR3 sequence is 14 residues long. In DNA, the CDR3 is TGCGCCAGCAGCCCGGACAGTTATAATTCACCCCTCCACTTT. Residues: CASSPDSYNSPLHF.

This rearrangement joins TRBV3-1 (or the pseudogene TRBV3-2) to TRBJ2-1; TRBD2 matches at 8 bases. V was pared by 2 bases and J by 7 bases, with 10 bases of the junction left unmatched. The CDR3 is made up of 16 amino acids. Germline V gene data show CDR1 as LGHDT and CDR2 as YNNKEL (reference sequence). The CDR3 DNA reads as TGTGCCAGCAGCCAACCCCCCAGCGGGAGTGTTAATGAGCAGTTCTTC. Its translation: CASSQPPSGSVNEQFF.

This chain uses TRBV5-6 with TRBJ2-2; D may be TRBD1 (7 bases). Trimming took off 4 bases at V and 6 bases at J, with 16 bases between the two ends. The CDR3 totals 15 residues. The germline V gene has CDR1 SGHDT and CDR2 YYEEEE. Written as DNA, the CDR3 is TGTGCCAGCAGCAACGGACAGGAGGGGCCCGGGGAGCTGTTTTTT. Translating gives CASSNGQEGPGELFF.

V and J are TRBV19 and TRBJ2-3; TRBD1 might be the D (5 bases). Trimming removed 4 bases at V and 3 bases at J, with 8 bases between. The CDR3 length is 13 residues. Germline V CDR1 and CDR2: LNHDA, SQIVND (reference sequence). The CDR3 sequence is CASSTQATDTQYF. CDR3 bases: TGTGCCAGTAGTACACAGGCGACAGATACGCAGTATTTT.

The CDR3 DNA follows: TGCGCCAGCAGCCTCCGGACTAGCGGGAGGGCCGGGACAGATACGCAGTATTTT. Translating it yields CASSLRTSGRAGTDTQYF. This chain uses TRBV5-1 with TRBJ2-3, with TRBD2 identical over 15 bases. After removal of 4 bases from V and 3 bases from J, the junction contained 9 bases not matched to a gene. CDR3 length: 18 amino acids. Germline assignment: CDR1 SGHRS and CDR2 YFSETQ. The whole variable domain, remainder taken from reference TRBV5-1 and TRBJ2-3, is KAGVTQTPRYLIKTRGQQVTLSCSPISGHRSVSWYQQTPGQGLQFLFEYFSETQRNKGNFPGRFSGRQFSNSRSEMNVSTLELGDSALYLCASSLRTSGRAGTDTQYFGPGTRLTVL.

This sequence joins TRBV12-3 or TRBV12-4 and TRBJ1-4; D unresolved. V was trimmed by 6 bases and J by 9 bases, leaving 8 bases between them. The CDR3 extends over 11 amino acids. CDR3 in amino acids: CASSPGKKLFF. CDR3 coding DNA: TGTGCCAGCAGCCCGGGGAAAAAACTGTTTTTT.

Concerning this clone: This specimen includes other DNA sequences encoding the same CDR3. The chain has TRBV5-1 and TRBJ1-4; D gene uncertain. The V gene lost 0 bases and the J gene lost 8 bases, with 11 bases spanning the gap. CDR3 length: 14 residues. The germline CDR1 and CDR2 sequences are SGHRS and YFSETQ. The CDR3 sequence is CASSLDGRGEKLFF. CDR3 in DNA: TGCGCCAGCAGCTTGGACGGACGAGGGGAAAAACTGTTTTTT.

V and J are TRBV4-3 and TRBJ2-1, with no clear D. Per germline, CDR1 LGHNA and CDR2 YSLEER. The CDR3 loop spans 17 amino acids. V was trimmed by 5 bases and J by 0 bases, leaving 17 bases between them. CDR3 loop: CASSAVLWSSSYNEQFF. The CDR3, as DNA: TGCGCCAGCAGCGCAGTCTTATGGAGTAGCTCCTACAATGAGCAGTTCTTC.

The chain joins TRBV7-6 to TRBJ2-1; 12 positions agree with TRBD2. This CDR3 contains 18 residues. V gave up 2 bases and J gave up 10 bases; unmatched junction bases: 15. The germline CDR1 and CDR2 sequences are SGHVS and FNYEAQ. The CDR3 loop is CASSLRTSGGIYPREQFF. The CDR3 DNA sequence: TGTGCCAGCAGCTTACGAACTAGCGGGGGGATTTACCCTAGGGAGCAGTTCTTC. Full variable domain (rest looked up from reference TRBV7-6 and TRBJ2-1): GAGVSQSPRYKVTKRGQDVALRCDPISGHVSLYWYRQALGQGPEFLTYFNYEAQQDKSGLPNDRFSAERPEGSISTLTIQRTEQRDSAMYRCASSLRTSGGIYPREQFFGPGTRLTVL.

V is TRBV19 and J is TRBJ1-2; a weak D match, TRBD1 (5 bases). This CDR3 spans 15 amino acids. CDR1 is LNHDA, CDR2 SQIVND, per germline (reference sequence). V was pared by 7 bases and J by 4 bases, with 19 bases between. CDR3 loop: CASNGDRGQIYGYTF. The DNA of the CDR3 is TGTGCCAGTAATGGCGACAGAGGTCAAATCTATGGCTACACCTTC. Full variable domain (remainder filled in from reference TRBV19 and TRBJ1-2): DGGITQSPKYLFRKEGQNVTLSCEQNLNHDAMYWYRQDPGQGLRLIYYSQIVNDFQKGDIAEGYSVSREKKESFPLTVTSAQKNPTAFYLCASNGDRGQIYGYTFGSGTRLTVV.